A selection of T cell receptor beta chains follows, all from one sample in a study of blood T cell repertoires in COVID-19. Sequencing was performed with immunoSEQ multiplex PCR; in TCRdb, only in-frame clones are kept and a portion is missing. Of around 250,000 clones in the sample, approximately 80% were seen once. Sequencing was carried out using peripheral blood. The receptors were gathered from a woman under 30 with acute or convalescent COVID-19. Both conserved end residues are part of each CDR3. The order of the fields is V gene, J gene, CDR3 protein.

TRBV7-9,TRBJ2-1,CASSTGGDEQFF
TRBV20-1,TRBJ1-2,CSASNTNYGYTF
TRBV7-8,TRBJ2-1,CASSKPGTNHNEQFF
TRBV4-3,TRBJ2-5,CASSQEGTGMFQETQYF
TRBV7-9,TRBJ2-1,CASSSEDEQFF
TRBV2,TRBJ1-4,CASGPLPGQESPTNEKLFF
TRBV6-5,TRBJ1-1,CASSFRSGTGKTEAFF
TRBV12-1,TRBJ2-1,CASSTRALAGGHEQFF
TRBV28,TRBJ2-5,CASSTSFGLTRETQYF
TRBV6-6,TRBJ1-2,CASTDRARGYTF
TRBV24-1,TRBJ2-1,CATRGAGGDEQFF
TRBV2,TRBJ1-2,CASSRDSNYGYTF
TRBV4-3,TRBJ2-5,CASSQRTGYMETQYF
TRBV24-1,TRBJ2-7,CATSGPTGYEQYF
TRBV19,TRBJ1-5,CATRSTPKSNQPQHF
TRBV27,TRBJ1-1,CATAGSMNTEAFF
TRBV27,TRBJ2-1,CASSWRGNNEQFF
TRBV13,TRBJ2-1,CASRPGSGYNEQFF
TRBV30,TRBJ1-2,CACWEGRDGYTF
TRBV27,TRBJ2-3,CASRKRGSTDTQYF
TRBV10-2,TRBJ2-1,CASRLAVNNEQFF